Shown below are 24 T cell receptor beta chains from a single sample sequenced in a study of beta chain features in type 1 diabetes. Findings and caveats of the study: Type 1 diabetes patients had TCRB CDR3s that were shorter (moderately but significantly so) in all four CD4+ subsets.

The antigens of these receptors remain unknown. Expressed TCRB transcripts got sequenced, as all isolated RNA was reverse transcribed. Assay: immunoSEQ multiplex PCR; the TCRdb copy retains only in-frame clones and omits some. This sample has some 350,000 clones; approximately 13% occur once, and the top ten carry 0.015%. Sequencing was done on a sample of naive CD4+ T cells from blood. The receptors originated from a woman younger than 30 with type 1 diabetes.

This clone has more than one count but fewer than ten. This sequence joins TRBV4-3 and TRBJ1-1, with D possibly TRBD1 on 6 matching bases. The ends were cut back, 0 bases at V and 0 bases at J, with 11 bases in the middle. Germline lookup yields CDR1 LGHNA and CDR2 YSLEER. The CDR3 is made up of 16 amino acids. DNA of the CDR3: TGCGCCAGCAGCCAAGATCAGGGGCAGATGAACACTGAAGCTTTCTTT. This translates into CASSQDQGQMNTEAFF.

This clone was seen a handful of times. The chain is built from TRBV6-5 and TRBJ2-4; possibly TRBD2 for D (6 bases). Germline V lookup: CDR1 MNHEY, CDR2 SVGAGI. CDR3 size: 15 residues. V lost 5 bases, J lost 1 base, and 12 bases lay in between. DNA for the CDR3: TGTGCCAGCAGTGGAGGGGTTTTGGCCAAAAACATTCAGTACTTC. Protein: CASSGGVLAKNIQYF.

This rearrangement joins TRBV2 to TRBJ2-1; possibly TRBD1 for D (7 bases). Per the germline V gene, CDR1 is SNHLY and CDR2 is FYNNEI. V was shortened by 7 bases and J by 14 bases, with 18 bases between the two germline ends. The CDR3 loop spans 12 amino acids. In DNA form, the CDR3 reads TGTGCCAGCACCAGACAGGGTGGCGGGGAGTTCTTC. This translates into CASTRQGGGEFF.

This clone was counted a few times. The gene calls are TRBV7-9 and TRBJ1-4, with no clear D. Germline-derived CDR1 and CDR2 are SEHNR and FQNEAQ (reference sequence). CDR3 length: 15 amino acids. The germline V and J ends were trimmed by 2 bases and 8 bases, with 15 bases remaining between them. The CDR3 sequence is CASSLRSGPAEKLFF. For the CDR3, the DNA is TGTGCCAGCAGCTTAAGGTCTGGTCCAGCGGAAAAACTGTTTTTT.

V is TRBV19 and J is TRBJ1-2; TRBD1 might be the D (6 bases). V was trimmed by 3 bases and J by 5 bases, leaving 16 bases between them. Germline CDR1 is LNHDA and CDR2 is SQIVND (reference sequence). This CDR3 is built from 15 residues. The CDR3 DNA sequence: TGTGCCAGTAGTATGTTAGCAGGGGCCAGTTATGGCTACACCTTC. Translating gives CASSMLAGASYGYTF.

The gene calls are TRBV19 and TRBJ2-2, with D tentatively TRBD2 (5 bases). Germline CDR1 LNHDA, CDR2 SQIVND (reference sequence). Trimming cost V 1 base and J 5 bases, with 8 bases left between them. The CDR3 spans 14 residues. CDR3: CASSIVRGTGELFF. For the CDR3, the DNA is TGTGCCAGTAGTATAGTCCGGGGAACCGGGGAGCTGTTTTTT.

In DNA form, the CDR3 reads TGCGCCAGCAGCCAAGTCAGTGGCGGCCCCACTGAAGCTTTCTTT. It translates to CASSQVSGGPTEAFF. This sequence joins TRBV4-3 and TRBJ1-1, with D unclear. The CDR3 is made up of 15 amino acids. The germline V gene encodes CDR1 LGHNA and CDR2 YSLEER. Trimming stripped 1 base from V and 4 bases from J, with 13 bases between.

This sequence joins TRBV7-9 and TRBJ2-3, with a possible D match to TRBD1 (5 bases). The CDR3 has 14 amino acids. Trimming took 6 bases from V and 0 from J, leaving 10 bases between them. Germline lookup yields CDR1 SEHNR and CDR2 FQNEAQ (reference sequence). CDR3: CASRAGPSTDTQYF. In nucleotides, the CDR3 is TGTGCCAGCAGGGCAGGGCCTAGCACAGATACGCAGTATTTT.

V and J are TRBV28 and TRBJ1-1; tentatively, D is TRBD1 (5 bases). Germline loops: CDR1 MDHEN, CDR2 SYDVKM. The CDR3 length is 13 residues. V lost 7 bases to trimming and J lost 1 base, with 10 bases between them. The chain's CDR3 is CASIAGWNTEAFF. The CDR3, as DNA: TGTGCCAGCATCGCAGGGTGGAACACTGAAGCTTTCTTT.

In its sample, this clone was seen a few times. The chain combines TRBV12-5 with TRBJ2-1; 10 positions agree with TRBD2. The CDR3 has 15 amino acids. After removal of 1 base from V and 4 bases from J, the junction contained 1 base not matched to a gene. The germline gives CDR1 LGHNT, CDR2 FRNRAP. For the CDR3, the DNA is TGTGCTAGTGGTTTGGGAGCGGGAGGGTACAATGAGCAGTTCTTC. As protein: CASGLGAGGYNEQFF.

A few counts support this clone. The genes are TRBV14 and TRBJ2-2; possibly TRBD1 for D (5 bases). CDR1 is SGHDN, CDR2 FVKESK, per germline. V was shortened by 4 bases and J by 4 bases, with 16 bases between the two germline ends. CDR3 length: 16 amino acids. This CDR3 reads CASSPRLGRITGELFF. The CDR3 region has the DNA TGTGCCAGCAGCCCCAGGTTGGGGCGGATCACCGGGGAGCTGTTTTTT.

The sample holds a few counts of this clone. V and J are TRBV11-2 and TRBJ2-3; 7 bases fit TRBD2. The CDR3 extends over 15 amino acids. Germline loops: CDR1 SGHAT, CDR2 FQNNGV. Trimming at V came to 1 base and at J to 6 bases, leaving 7 bases not matched to a gene. For the CDR3, the DNA is TGTGCCAGCAGCTTAGGGAATATGGGAGGGGATACGCAGTATTTT. The encoded protein is CASSLGNMGGDTQYF.

This clone was found a few times. The rearrangement joins TRBV11-3 to TRBJ2-1, with D perhaps TRBD2 (5 bases). Between the trimmed V and J ends, which lost 0 bases and 12 bases, there was a span of 9 bases. Germline-derived CDR1 and CDR2 are SGHNT and YENEEA. CDR3 size: 12 residues. The CDR3 region is CASSLEASRQFF. The CDR3 DNA is TGTGCCAGCAGCTTAGAGGCTAGCCGGCAGTTCTTC.

The rearrangement joins TRBV27 to TRBJ2-1; D might be TRBD1 (6 bases). Trimming shortened V by 4 bases and J by 7 bases, and 14 bases separated the two germline ends. Germline V gives CDR1 MNHEY, CDR2 SMNVEV (reference sequence). The CDR3 extends over 14 amino acids. This CDR3 reads CASSSLRGPNEQFF. In DNA form, the CDR3 reads TGTGCCAGCAGTTCCCTCAGGGGTCCTAATGAGCAGTTCTTC.

The chain combines TRBV4-1 with TRBJ2-7, with TRBD1 matching 10 bases. Germline V CDR1 and CDR2: MGHRA, YSYEKL. CDR3 length equals 15 residues. J lost 5 bases, V lost 2 bases, and 6 bases had no gene match. CDR3 sequence reads: CASSQPGTGDDEQYF. The CDR3 nucleotides are TGCGCCAGCAGCCAACCCGGGACAGGGGACGACGAGCAGTACTTC.

There are a few counts of this clone. The V gene is TRBV5-1, the J gene TRBJ2-5, with 7 bases that match TRBD1. CDR1 and CDR2 from the germline V gene are SGHRS and YFSETQ. This CDR3 is built from 16 residues. Trimming removed 3 bases from V and 2 bases from J; junction bases left unmatched: 10. The CDR3 sequence is CASSSQTGTEQETQYF. The CDR3 DNA reads TGCGCCAGCAGCTCACAGACCGGGACAGAACAAGAGACCCAGTACTTC. Full variable domain (missing parts from reference TRBV5-1 and TRBJ2-5): KAGVTQTPRYLIKTRGQQVTLSCSPISGHRSVSWYQQTPGQGLQFLFEYFSETQRNKGNFPGRFSGRQFSNSRSEMNVSTLELGDSALYLCASSSQTGTEQETQYFGPGTRLLVL.

This chain links TRBV9 with TRBJ2-5; maybe TRBD2 (6 bases). The end of the DNA aligns better with TRBJ2-7, so the J call may be wrong. The CDR3 consists of 14 residues. The V gene's germline CDR1 is SGDLS and CDR2 YYNGEE. CDR3 in DNA: TGTGCCAGCAGCGTAGCCTCGACTAGCTACGAGCAGTACTTC. Amino acids: CASSVASTSYEQYF.

This chain links TRBV7-2 with TRBJ2-7, with a tentative D call TRBD1 (5 bases). The CDR3 length is 14 residues. With 2 bases removed from V and 2 bases from J, the gap between germline ends came to 10 bases. Germline CDR1 reads SGHTA; CDR2 reads FQGNSA. The CDR3 DNA reads as TGTGCCAGCAGCTTATTCGTAGGGGCCTACGAGCAGTACTTC. It yields the protein CASSLFVGAYEQYF.

This clone showed up just once. J is TRBJ2-3 and V is TRBV5-4; 7 bases line up with TRBD1. V trimming: 0 bases; J trimming: 1 base; junction bases outside the gene matches: 2. Germline assignment: CDR1 SGHNT and CDR2 YYREEE (reference sequence). The CDR3 is 15 amino acids. The DNA for the CDR3 is TGTGCCAGCAGCTTGGGAGGGGGCGGCACAGATACGCAGTATTTT. Encoded protein: CASSLGGGGTDTQYF. The whole variable domain, remainder taken from reference TRBV5-4 and TRBJ2-3, is ETGVTQSPTHLIKTRGQQVTLRCSSQSGHNTVSWYQQALGQGPQFIFQYYREEENGRGNFPPRFSGLQFPNYSSELNVNALELDDSALYLCASSLGGGGTDTQYFGPGTRLTVL.

Notes on this clone: Other DNA sequences within the sample encode an identical CDR3. CDR3 sequence (DNA): TGCGCCAGCAGCTTGCCTAGCGGGAACTACAATGAGCAGTTCTTC. It codes for CASSLPSGNYNEQFF. The V call is TRBV5-1, the J call TRBJ2-1; 9 bases match TRBD2. Germline V gives CDR1 SGHRS, CDR2 YFSETQ. CDR3 length: 15 residues. V lost 1 base, J lost 3 bases, and 2 bases stayed unmatched. The full variable domain, completed using reference TRBV5-1 and TRBJ2-1, is KAGVTQTPRYLIKTRGQQVTLSCSPISGHRSVSWYQQTPGQGLQFLFEYFSETQRNKGNFPGRFSGRQFSNSRSEMNVSTLELGDSALYLCASSLPSGNYNEQFFGPGTRLTVL.

This clone was counted only a few times. CDR3 protein: CASSTLAGDEYF. The CDR3 DNA reads as TGTGCCAGCAGCACCCTAGCGGGAGATGAGTACTTC. The V call is TRBV11-2, the J call TRBJ2-4, with TRBD2 identical over 10 bases. J gave up 14 bases and V 5 bases, and 6 bases lay outside the gene matches. This CDR3 region has 12 residues. Germline V gene lookup returns CDR1 SGHAT and CDR2 FQNNGV.

This clone was seen a few times. The J gene is TRBJ1-5, the V gene TRBV2; TRBD1 is a possible D gene (5 bases). Germline V gene lookup returns CDR1 SNHLY and CDR2 FYNNEI. V was pared by 5 bases and J by 6 bases, with 8 bases between. The CDR3 contains 12 residues. CDR3 nucleotides: TGTGCCAGCAGTTGGGGGGTTCAGCCCCAGCATTTT. It is translated as CASSWGVQPQHF.

For the CDR3, the DNA is TGTGCCAGCAGCTATAGCGGGAACAACTACAATGAGCAGTTCTTC. Translation gives CASSYSGNNYNEQFF. The gene calls are TRBV27 and TRBJ2-1; 8 positions agree with TRBD2. CDR3 length: 15 amino acids. The V segment lost 6 bases and the J segment 3 bases; nucleotides outside the gene matches: 7. The V gene's germline CDR1 is MNHEY and CDR2 SMNVEV (reference sequence).

V and J are TRBV5-6 and TRBJ1-2, with D possibly being TRBD1 (5 bases). The germline V gene encodes CDR1 SGHDT and CDR2 YYEEEE. Trimming took 0 bases from V and 7 from J, leaving 10 bases between them. This CDR3 has 13 residues. The chain's CDR3 is CASSLEPGSGYTF. CDR3 nucleotide sequence: TGTGCCAGCAGCTTGGAGCCAGGGTCTGGCTACACCTTC.